This T cell receptor beta chain was sequenced in a study of cytomegalovirus exposure and HLA in healthy donors. The donors were members of the validation cohort, which comprised more than 90 subjects and was separate from the first cohort of 666 subjects. V was pared by 6 bases and J by 0 bases, with 10 bases between. The CDR3 spans 14 residues. Germline lookup yields CDR1 MNHEY and CDR2 SVGAGI. Sequenced by immunoSEQ multiplex PCR; TCRdb stores in-frame clones only, minus some. This sample has around 240,000 clones, with about 90% found just once. This clone occurred once. Its antigen is still unknown. Whole-study results and caveats: The study flagged 150 to 200 TCR beta chains as cytomegalovirus-associated. In vitro experiments confirmed that three CMV-associated chains were specific for CMV antigens. Most TCR sequences were seen very rarely across donors, but some public TCRs occurred in many.

This sequence was found in a woman younger than 30 in good health and CMV-seronegative. This chain links TRBV6-5 with TRBJ2-3, with D possibly TRBD2 on 5 matching bases. Source material: PBMCs. Here the CDR3 DNA reads TGTGCCAGCAGAACGGGGTATAGCACAGATACGCAGTATTTT. Translating gives CASRTGYSTDTQYF.